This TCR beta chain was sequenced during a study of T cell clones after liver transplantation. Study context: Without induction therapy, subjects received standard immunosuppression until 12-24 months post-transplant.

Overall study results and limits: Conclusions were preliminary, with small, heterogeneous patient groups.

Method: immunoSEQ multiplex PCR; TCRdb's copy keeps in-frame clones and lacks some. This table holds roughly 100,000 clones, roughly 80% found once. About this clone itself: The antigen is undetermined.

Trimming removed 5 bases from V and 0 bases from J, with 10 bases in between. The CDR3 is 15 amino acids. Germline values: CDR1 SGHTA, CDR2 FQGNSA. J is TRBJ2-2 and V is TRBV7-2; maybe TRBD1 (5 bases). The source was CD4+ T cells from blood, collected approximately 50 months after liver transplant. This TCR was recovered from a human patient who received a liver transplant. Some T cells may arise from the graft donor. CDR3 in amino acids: CASSRQQSNTGELFF. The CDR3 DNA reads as TGTGCCAGCAGCCGACAGCAGTCGAACACCGGGGAGCTGTTTTTT.